A single T cell receptor (beta chain) is shown here with its context. What it binds is unknown. These data are taken from a study of blood T cells in healthy people across ages. Study context: Per every two T cells, about one barcoded beta molecule was captured by template switching.

Per-sample PBMC isolation yielded at least 6.5 million cells. The J segment lost 10 bases and the V segment lost 10 bases, leaving 5 bases of the junction unmatched. Germline lookup yields CDR1 ENHRY and CDR2 SYGVKD. This CDR3 has 12 amino acids. A sample-barcoded 5' primer and a J-beta primer mix were used in a second PCR of about 7 to 12 cycles. Each TCR beta cDNA got a 12-nucleotide random molecular identifier. TCRdb re-called the 5' RACE reads with MiXCR, one entry per CDR3 protein. The table has 1.5 million to 1.9 million distinct CDR3 sequences, approximately 42% seen once. Whole-study findings and limits: While age rose, TCR beta diversity per million T cells dropped in a roughly linear way.

Sequences were obtained from blood. This sequence was found in a woman aged 18-35 years in good health. The gene calls are TRBV10-3 and TRBJ1-6; 9 nucleotides match TRBD1. The CDR3 DNA sequence: TGTGCCAGTGGACAGGGGTGGTCACCCCTCCACTTT. Protein sequence: CASGQGWSPLHF.